The 10 T cell receptor beta chains presented below share a single source sample, sequenced in a study of T-cell memory formation after mild COVID-19. TCRdb reprocessed the 5' RACE reads with MiXCR, giving one entry per CDR3 protein. The sample lists approximately 400,000 distinct CDR3 sequences, roughly a quarter occurring once. The specimen sequenced was PBMCs or a T cell subset sorted from them (not recorded which). These receptors were obtained from an adult woman who had mild COVID-19 (a few samples of this study predate the infection). Cell type and time point are not known.

The chain is built from TRBV7-9 and TRBJ2-3, with 10 bases lining up with TRBD2. This CDR3 is 17 amino acids long. Germline V gives CDR1 SEHNR, CDR2 FQNEAQ (reference sequence). Losses at the gene ends were 5 bases for V and 0 bases for J; bases not matched to a gene: 8. In nucleotides, the CDR3 is TGTGCCAGCAGCAACGAAGGGACTAGCGCTAGCACAGATACGCAGTATTTT. Encoded protein: CASSNEGTSASTDTQYF. The entire variable domain, with the rest obtained from reference TRBV7-9 and TRBJ2-3, is as follows: DTGVSQNPRHKITKRGQNVTFRCDPISEHNRLYWYRQTLGQGPEFLTYFQNEAQLEKSRLLSDRFSAERPKGSFSTLEIQRTEQGDSAMYLCASSNEGTSASTDTQYFGPGTRLTVL.

The rearrangement uses TRBV19 and TRBJ2-2; 12 positions match TRBD2. The CDR3 consists of 17 residues. CDR1 is LNHDA and CDR2 is SQIVND in the germline V gene (reference sequence). J gave up 5 bases and V 5 bases, and 9 bases lay outside the gene matches. CDR3 protein: CASSSPSGRAQTGELFF. CDR3 bases: TGTGCCAGTAGTTCCCCTAGCGGGAGGGCACAAACCGGGGAGCTGTTTTTT.

This chain joins TRBV11-3 and TRBJ2-1, with 9 bases fitting TRBD2. The CDR3 has 13 residues. Trimming took 5 bases from V and 8 from J; bases not matched to a gene: 4. Germline V gene lookup returns CDR1 SGHNT and CDR2 YENEEA. The DNA for the CDR3 is TGTGCCAGCAGCGGGGGACTAGCCCATGAGCAGTTCTTC. Encoded protein: CASSGGLAHEQFF.

The table lists this clonotype with a few counts. V is TRBV3-1 and J is TRBJ2-2; 7 nucleotides align to TRBD2. The CDR3 is 16 amino acids. Trimming removed 5 bases from V and 0 bases from J; junction bases left unmatched: 6. Germline CDR1 is LGHDT and CDR2 is YNNKEL (reference sequence). This CDR3 reads CASSRRGNANTGELFF. The DNA of the CDR3 is TGTGCCAGCAGCAGGCGGGGGAACGCGAACACCGGGGAGCTGTTTTTT.

The J gene is TRBJ2-7, the V gene TRBV6-6; no clear D gene. The germline gives CDR1 MNHNY, CDR2 SVGAGI (reference sequence). Trimming shortened V by 0 bases and J by 2 bases, and 11 bases separated the two germline ends. This CDR3 comprises 15 residues. The CDR3 reads CASSYSTGTTYEQYF. The CDR3, as DNA: TGTGCCAGCAGTTACTCGACCGGAACCACCTACGAGCAGTACTTC.

The rearrangement links TRBV6-5 to TRBJ2-1; TRBD1 matches at 10 bases. This CDR3 has 15 residues. J lost 8 bases, V lost 2 bases, and 6 bases had no gene match. Germline CDR1 and CDR2: MNHEY and SVGAGI. The CDR3 loop is CASSYPGTGVDEQFF. The CDR3 DNA reads TGTGCCAGCAGTTACCCCGGGACAGGGGTGGATGAGCAGTTCTTC.

V and J are TRBV12-3 or TRBV12-4 and TRBJ1-1; 9 nucleotides agree with TRBD1. This CDR3 is built from 13 residues. The J segment lost 3 bases and the V segment lost 6 bases, leaving 2 bases of the junction unmatched. This chain's CDR3 is CASSRDRDTEAFF. CDR3 nucleotides: TGTGCCAGCAGCCGGGACAGGGACACTGAAGCTTTCTTT.

The chain employs TRBV6-1 and TRBJ1-4; D is unclear. Trimming stripped 1 base from V and 0 bases from J, with 9 bases between. The length of the CDR3 is 16 residues. In germline, CDR1 is MNHNS, CDR2 SASEGT. CDR3 loop: CASSEGVAATNEKLFF. The CDR3 DNA is TGTGCCAGCAGTGAAGGGGTTGCAGCAACTAATGAAAAACTGTTTTTT.

The chain couples TRBV19 to TRBJ1-2; D is unclear. V dropped 3 bases and J dropped 2 bases, with 7 bases sitting between them. Germline values: CDR1 LNHDA, CDR2 SQIVND (reference sequence). The CDR3 totals 13 residues. The DNA for the CDR3 is TGTGCCAGTAGTATTACAGACAACTATGGCTACACCTTC. As protein: CASSITDNYGYTF.

In its sample, this clonotype was seen a few times. The chain has TRBV27 and TRBJ1-2; D call uncertain. Germline lookup yields CDR1 MNHEY and CDR2 SMNVEV (reference sequence). This CDR3 comprises 16 residues. V was trimmed by 6 bases and J by 7 bases, leaving 24 bases between them. The CDR3 protein is CASRSNLQVASGGYTF. The CDR3 DNA is TGTGCCAGCAGGTCTAACCTCCAGGTGGCGTCGGGTGGCTACACCTTC.